Shown below are 13 T cell receptor beta chains from a single sample sequenced in a study of patients and donors after allogeneic stem cell transplantation (dated by TCRdb to between 2020 and 2021). Library creation used RT-PCR. Sequencing was carried out with a NextSeq 550. TCRdb's own reprocessing of the public reads used fastp at Q25 and MiXCR and kept productive beta chains. Every distinct CDR3 protein forms one entry, paired with its most common genes and DNA. A total of 90,000 to 130,000 distinct CDR3 sequences appear in this sample, around 36% of them only once. In total, the top ten clones hold under 30% of the sample. Material: blood, either unsorted or a sorted T cell fraction (not recorded which). These receptors were collected from a human donor who was either an allogeneic HSCT recipient or a stem cell or donor lymphocyte infusion donor (not recorded which). It is not recorded whose cells these are; they may come from a transplant donor.

This clonotype was counted only a few times. The chain uses TRBV6-2 or TRBV6-3 and TRBJ1-5, with D possibly matching TRBD1 (6 bases). From germline, CDR1 is MNHEY and CDR2 SVGEGT. V was clipped by 6 bases and J by 4 bases, with 16 bases between them. This CDR3 contains 15 residues. CDR3 sequence reads: CASRNTGPRNQPQHF. In DNA, the CDR3 is TGTGCCAGCAGAAATACAGGGCCCCGTAATCAGCCCCAGCATTTT.

This clonotype was recorded a few times. The rearrangement joins TRBV5-1 to TRBJ2-7; D possibly uses TRBD1 or TRBD2 (5 bases each). Germline V gene sequence: CDR1 SGHRS, CDR2 YFSETQ. Trimming pared 0 bases from V and 2 bases from J, leaving 15 bases between. There are 16 residues in the CDR3. CDR3 coding DNA: TGCGCCAGCAGCTTGGGGATGCAAGGGGAGACCTACGAGCAGTACTTC. As protein: CASSLGMQGETYEQYF.

Only a few counts were recorded for this clonotype. This rearrangement joins TRBV20-1 to TRBJ2-7; 7 positions agree with TRBD1. Germline CDR1 is DFQATT and CDR2 is SNEGSKA (reference sequence). The CDR3 has 12 amino acids. V was clipped by 7 bases and J by 3 bases; unmatched bases: 6. CDR3 region: CSGYRDSYEQYF. The CDR3, as DNA: TGCAGTGGATACCGGGACAGCTACGAGCAGTACTTC.

This chain uses TRBV27 with TRBJ2-5, with 8 bases lining up with TRBD2. The CDR3 totals 13 residues. Germline V gene lookup returns CDR1 MNHEY and CDR2 SMNVEV (reference sequence). Losses at the gene ends were 7 bases for V and 3 bases for J; bases not matched to a gene: 4. The CDR3 DNA follows: TGTGCCAGCAAATCGGGGGGGAAAGAGACCCAGTACTTC. It yields the protein CASKSGGKETQYF.

This clonotype was counted a few times. The chain uses TRBV5-1 and TRBJ1-6, with 7 bases that match TRBD1. The CDR3 contains 14 residues. Germline-derived CDR1 and CDR2 are SGHRS and YFSETQ. V lost 2 bases, J lost 9 bases, and 5 bases stayed unmatched. CDR3 bases: TGCGCCAGCAGCTTATCGGGACAGCCTTCACCCCTCCACTTT. The encoded protein is CASSLSGQPSPLHF.

The chain has TRBV12-3 or TRBV12-4 and TRBJ1-1; D remains unclear. The length of the CDR3 is 16 residues. The V end was cut by 6 bases, the J end by 1 base, with 18 bases between. Here the CDR3 DNA reads TGTGCCAGCAGCCTACTTATTGGGGAGGGGAACACTGAAGCTTTCTTT. Its protein is CASSLLIGEGNTEAFF.

This clonotype was counted only a few times. The chain is built from TRBV29-1 and TRBJ2-1; TRBD2 matches 7 bases. With 4 bases clipped from V and 6 bases from J, the junction kept 6 bases outside the gene matches. CDR3 length: 13 residues. Germline lookup yields CDR1 SQVTM and CDR2 ANQGSEA. The CDR3: CSVGGRMGNEQFF. CDR3 bases: TGCAGCGTTGGCGGGAGAATGGGCAATGAGCAGTTCTTC.

The rearrangement uses TRBV28 and TRBJ2-1; D possibly matches TRBD1 or TRBD2 (5 bases each). Germline values: CDR1 MDHEN, CDR2 SYDVKM. Trimming took off 6 bases at V and 7 bases at J, with 19 bases between the two ends. The CDR3 is 15 residues long. The CDR3 coding sequence is TGTGCCAGCAGCGTGGGGCGGGCCGCCGGAAATGAGCAGTTCTTC. This gives the protein CASSVGRAAGNEQFF.

This clonotype has a handful of counts. This chain uses TRBV29-1 with TRBJ1-2; D gene ambiguous. V was trimmed by 6 bases and J by 1 base, leaving 12 bases between them. Germline V lookup: CDR1 SQVTM, CDR2 ANQGSEA. This CDR3 comprises 13 residues. The CDR3 DNA sequence: TGCAGCGTCCCCGGGCTCTATAACTATGGCTACACCTTC. It yields the protein CSVPGLYNYGYTF.

V usage is TRBV20-1 and J usage is TRBJ1-4; D is unresolved. This CDR3 region has 12 residues. Trimming took off 2 bases at V and 8 bases at J, with 9 bases between the two ends. In germline, CDR1 is DFQATT, CDR2 SNEGSKA (reference sequence). The DNA for the CDR3 is TGCAGTGCTAGATCCCCCAGGGAAAAACTGTTTTTT. It specifies CSARSPREKLFF.

This clonotype was observed at least ten times. V gene TRBV6-5 combines with J gene TRBJ1-1, with D unclear. Deletions cut 5 bases from V and 0 bases from J, with 19 bases between. Germline lookup yields CDR1 MNHEY and CDR2 SVGAGI. The CDR3 totals 17 residues. In nucleotides, the CDR3 is TGTGCCAGCAGTCCCTATACTTCAACACTTATGAACACTGAAGCTTTCTTT. Translated: CASSPYTSTLMNTEAFF.

The rearrangement links TRBV6-5 to TRBJ1-5, with 8 bases lining up with TRBD1. The CDR3 is 14 residues long. J lost 6 bases, V lost 4 bases, and 5 bases had no gene match. The germline V gene encodes CDR1 MNHEY and CDR2 SVGAGI. The CDR3 loop reads CASSFGQGVQPQHF. In nucleotides, the CDR3 is TGTGCCAGCAGTTTCGGACAGGGCGTTCAGCCCCAGCATTTT.

This clonotype was seen more than once but under ten times. The chain uses TRBV4-3 and TRBJ2-7; a weak D match, TRBD1 (6 bases). CDR3 length equals 18 residues. V lost 0 bases and J 1 base, leaving 19 bases between the germline ends. Per germline, CDR1 LGHNA and CDR2 YSLEER. Written as DNA, the CDR3 is TGCGCCAGCAGCCAAGATTGGGGGCGGACGGGCAATTCCTACGAGCAGTACTTC. It encodes CASSQDWGRTGNSYEQYF.